The T cell receptor beta chain under discussion was sequenced for a study of radiation and T cells in renal cell carcinoma. The overall study: Nephrectomy followed 15 Gy stereotactic body radiation by 4 weeks.

As for time point: baseline pretreatment blood. As for treatment: 15 Gy SBRT to primary tumor, nephrectomy 4 weeks later. Serial blood draws occurred at baseline and 2 and 4 weeks post-SBRT. The patient's renal cell carcinoma had clear cell pathology. On this clone: Its antigen remains unidentified. Other DNA sequences in the sample encode the same CDR3.

The V end was cut by 0 bases, the J end by 2 bases, with 6 bases between. Germline assignment: CDR1 SGHRS and CDR2 YFSETQ. The CDR3 extends over 14 amino acids. Study-level findings and limits: In blood, top tumor clones expanded by 2 weeks, shrinking by 4.

Here immunoSEQ multiplex PCR was the method, and the copy in TCRdb shows in-frame clones only, minus some. Of approximately 94,000 clones in the sample, about four fifths are singletons; the top ten hold 6% to 7%. Here the sequenced sample was blood, taken from a patient whose treatment included radiotherapy and nephrectomy. This sequence joins TRBV5-1 and TRBJ1-3; D unresolved. This TCR was sampled from a man between 60 and 70 years old with renal cell carcinoma. The CDR3 here is CASSLEGTGNTIYF. CDR3 nucleotides: TGCGCCAGCAGCTTGGAAGGGACTGGAAACACCATATATTTT.